Shown below are 11 T cell receptor beta chains from a single sample sequenced in a study of T cell responses to AZD1222 COVID-19 vaccine. The data were produced by immunoSEQ multiplex PCR, yet TCRdb's version contains in-frame clones alone and is incomplete. The repertoire holds roughly 110,000 clones, with 80% to 95% as singletons. The sample in question was peripheral blood, obtained 28 days after the second AZD1222 dose. These receptors were collected from an adult who received the AZD1222 COVID-19 vaccine.

To note about this clone: Within the sample, other DNA sequences also encode this same CDR3. This rearrangement joins TRBV7-3 to TRBJ2-3; D possibly corresponds to TRBD1 (6 bases). The CDR3 sequence is 15 residues long. Germline-derived CDR1 and CDR2 are SGHTA and FQGTGA. V was clipped by 1 base and J by 3 bases, with 11 bases between them. CDR3 amino acids: CASSLIGGETDTQYF. The CDR3 nucleotides read TGTGCCAGCAGCTTAATAGGGGGAGAGACAGATACGCAGTATTTT. Supplemented by reference TRBV7-3 and TRBJ2-3, the full variable domain reads GAGVSQTPSNKVTEKGKYVELRCDPISGHTALYWYRQSLGQGPEFLIYFQGTGAADDSGLPNDRFFAVRPEGSVSTLKIQRTERGDSAVYLCASSLIGGETDTQYFGPGTRLTVL.

The rearrangement uses TRBV6-4 and TRBJ2-1, with 8 positions matching TRBD1. V trimming: 3 bases; J trimming: 6 bases; junction bases outside the gene matches: 10. Germline values: CDR1 MRHNA, CDR2 SNTAGT. The CDR3 has 16 residues. CDR3 DNA: TGTGCCAGCAGTGAGGGGCCGAATCAGGGGGCCAATGAGCAGTTCTTC. Its translation: CASSEGPNQGANEQFF.

The rearrangement uses TRBV13 and TRBJ2-7; D assignment may be TRBD1 or TRBD2 (5 bases each). The CDR3 is 15 amino acids. The V end lost 5 bases, the J end lost 4 bases, and 18 bases lay between the germline ends. The germline CDR1 and CDR2 sequences are PRHDT and FYEKMQ (reference sequence). Here the CDR3 reads CASSPGAVRMYEQYF. The CDR3 DNA reads as TGTGCCAGCAGCCCCGGGGCGGTCCGGATGTACGAGCAGTACTTC.

This clone appeared a few times. The V call is TRBV9, the J call TRBJ1-2; 8 bases agree with TRBD1. The V gene end was trimmed by 1 base and the J gene end by 4 bases; junction bases not matched to a gene: 3. The germline V gene encodes CDR1 SGDLS and CDR2 YYNGEE. The length of the CDR3 is 14 residues. In nucleotides, the CDR3 is TGTGCCAGCAGCGTATCGCAGGGGGCCTATGGCTACACCTTC. Translation gives CASSVSQGAYGYTF.

The chain recombines TRBV5-5 with TRBJ2-2; D call uncertain. Looked up from germline, CDR1 is SGHKS and CDR2 is YYEKEE (reference sequence). Trimming shortened V by 1 base and J by 6 bases, and 1 base separated the two germline ends. This CDR3 is 11 amino acids long. Here the CDR3 reads CASSLPGELFF. In DNA, the CDR3 is TGTGCCAGCAGCTTGCCCGGGGAGCTGTTTTTT.

This chain links TRBV7-2 with TRBJ1-2; no definite D call. This CDR3 is built from 11 residues. Germline lookup yields CDR1 SGHTA and CDR2 FQGNSA. Between the trimmed V and J ends, which lost 5 bases and 4 bases, there was a span of 5 bases. As DNA, the CDR3 is TGTGCCAGCAGCCCCACCTATGGCTACACCTTC. Translated, it gives CASSPTYGYTF.

This chain uses TRBV29-1 with TRBJ2-5, with unresolved D. CDR3 length equals 11 residues. Germline CDR1 reads SQVTM; CDR2 reads ANQGSEA. V gave up 3 bases and J gave up 5 bases, with 7 bases separating them. As DNA, the CDR3 is TGCAGCGTTGACCCGGGCGAGACCCAGTACTTC. Translating it yields CSVDPGETQYF.

This chain links TRBV2 with TRBJ2-2; tentatively, D is TRBD1 (5 bases). Trimming took off 7 bases at V and 1 base at J, with 10 bases between the two ends. Germline V gene sequence: CDR1 SNHLY, CDR2 FYNNEI. The CDR3 runs to 14 residues. The CDR3 sequence is CASKDMVNTGELFF. The CDR3 DNA sequence: TGTGCCAGCAAGGACATGGTGAACACCGGGGAGCTGTTTTTT.

The rearrangement links TRBV24-1 to TRBJ2-1; the match to TRBD2 covers 9 bases. Germline V CDR1 and CDR2: KGHDR, SFDVKD. There are 18 residues in the CDR3. J gave up 5 bases and V 5 bases, and 15 bases lay outside the gene matches. The CDR3 loop reads CATSVGRGGGSSHNEQFF. CDR3 bases: TGTGCCACCAGTGTCGGTCGCGGGGGGGGTAGTTCGCACAATGAGCAGTTCTTC.

The chain is built from TRBV7-2 and TRBJ2-2; no definite D call. Looked up from germline, CDR1 is SGHTA and CDR2 is FQGNSA. Trimming left V 6 bases short and J 0 bases short, with 2 bases between. This CDR3 is built from 12 residues. CDR3: CASSSNTGELFF. The CDR3 DNA sequence: TGTGCCAGCAGTTCGAACACCGGGGAGCTGTTTTTT.

This chain connects TRBV11-3 to TRBJ2-3; 10 positions match TRBD2. Germline-derived CDR1 and CDR2 are SGHNT and YENEEA. With V trimmed by 5 bases and J by 3 bases, 8 bases remained unmatched. The CDR3 spans 16 residues. The CDR3 nucleotides read TGTGCCAGCAGCCAAGGCCCTAGCGGGGGTACAGATACGCAGTATTTT. This gives the protein CASSQGPSGGTDTQYF.